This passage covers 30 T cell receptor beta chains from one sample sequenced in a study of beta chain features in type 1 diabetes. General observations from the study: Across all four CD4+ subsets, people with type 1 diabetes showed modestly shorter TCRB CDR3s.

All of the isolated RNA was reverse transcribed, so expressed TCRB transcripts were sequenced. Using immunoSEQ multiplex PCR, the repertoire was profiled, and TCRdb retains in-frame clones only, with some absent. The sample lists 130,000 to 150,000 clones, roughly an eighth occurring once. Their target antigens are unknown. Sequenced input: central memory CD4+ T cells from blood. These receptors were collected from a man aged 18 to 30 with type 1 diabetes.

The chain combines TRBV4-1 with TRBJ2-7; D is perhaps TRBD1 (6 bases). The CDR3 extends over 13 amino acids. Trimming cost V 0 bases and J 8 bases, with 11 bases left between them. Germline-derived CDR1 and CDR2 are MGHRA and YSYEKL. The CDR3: CASSQEIGTQQYF. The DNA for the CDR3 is TGCGCCAGCAGCCAAGAGATCGGGACACAGCAGTACTTC.

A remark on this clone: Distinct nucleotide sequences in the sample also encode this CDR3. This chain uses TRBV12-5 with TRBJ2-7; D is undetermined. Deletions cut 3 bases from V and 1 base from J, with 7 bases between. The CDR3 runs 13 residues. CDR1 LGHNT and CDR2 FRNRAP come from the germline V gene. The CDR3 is CASGFPASYEQYF. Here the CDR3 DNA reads TGTGCTAGTGGTTTCCCAGCGTCCTACGAGCAGTACTTC.

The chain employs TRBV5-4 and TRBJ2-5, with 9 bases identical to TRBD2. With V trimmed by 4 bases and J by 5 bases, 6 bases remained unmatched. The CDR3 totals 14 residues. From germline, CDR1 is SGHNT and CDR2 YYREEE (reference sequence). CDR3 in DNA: TGTGCCAGCAGCATGACTAGCGGCCGGGAGACCCAGTACTTC. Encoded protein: CASSMTSGRETQYF.

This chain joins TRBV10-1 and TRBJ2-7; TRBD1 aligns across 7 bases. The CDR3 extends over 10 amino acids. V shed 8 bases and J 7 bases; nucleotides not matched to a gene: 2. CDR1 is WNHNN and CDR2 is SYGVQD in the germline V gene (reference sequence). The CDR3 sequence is CASGRGEQYF. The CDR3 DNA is TGCGCCAGCGGCAGGGGGGAGCAGTACTTC.

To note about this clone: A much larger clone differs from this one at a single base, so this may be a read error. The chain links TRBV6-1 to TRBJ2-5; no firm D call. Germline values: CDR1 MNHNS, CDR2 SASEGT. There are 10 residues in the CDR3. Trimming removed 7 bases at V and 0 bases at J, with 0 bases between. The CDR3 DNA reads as TGTGCCAGCAACCAAGAGACCCAGTACTTC. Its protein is CASNQETQYF.

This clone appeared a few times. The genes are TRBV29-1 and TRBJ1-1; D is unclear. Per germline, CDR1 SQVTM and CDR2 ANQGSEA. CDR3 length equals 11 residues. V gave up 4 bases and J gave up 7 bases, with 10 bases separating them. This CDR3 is CSVANVGEAFF. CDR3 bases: TGCAGCGTTGCTAACGTGGGTGAAGCTTTCTTT.

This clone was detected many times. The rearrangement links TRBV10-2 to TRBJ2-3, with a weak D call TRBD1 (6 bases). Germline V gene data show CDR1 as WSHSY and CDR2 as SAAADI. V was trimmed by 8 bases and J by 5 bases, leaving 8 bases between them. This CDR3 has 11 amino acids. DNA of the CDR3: TGCGCCAGCGGCAGGGGAGATACGCAGTATTTT. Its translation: CASGRGDTQYF.

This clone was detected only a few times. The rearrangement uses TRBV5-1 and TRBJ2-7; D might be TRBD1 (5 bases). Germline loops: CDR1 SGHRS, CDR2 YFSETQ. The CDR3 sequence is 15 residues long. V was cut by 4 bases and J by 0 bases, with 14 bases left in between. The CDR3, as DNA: TGCGCCAGCAGCGTCCAGGGCCGTAGCTCCTACGAGCAGTACTTC. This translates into CASSVQGRSSYEQYF.

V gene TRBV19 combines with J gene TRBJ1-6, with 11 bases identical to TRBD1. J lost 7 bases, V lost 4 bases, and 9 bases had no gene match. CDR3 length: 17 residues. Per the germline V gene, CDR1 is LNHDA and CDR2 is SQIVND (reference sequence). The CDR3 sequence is CASSRLPGQGGNSPLHF. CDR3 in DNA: TGTGCCAGTAGTAGGCTTCCGGGACAGGGGGGGAATTCACCCCTCCACTTT.

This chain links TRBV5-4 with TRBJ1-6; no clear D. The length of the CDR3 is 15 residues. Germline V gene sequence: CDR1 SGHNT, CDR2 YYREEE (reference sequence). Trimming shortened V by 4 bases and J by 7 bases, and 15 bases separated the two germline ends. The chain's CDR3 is CASSRLAGGNSPLHF. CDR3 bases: TGTGCCAGCAGCCGCCTCGCTGGCGGGAATTCACCCCTCCACTTT.

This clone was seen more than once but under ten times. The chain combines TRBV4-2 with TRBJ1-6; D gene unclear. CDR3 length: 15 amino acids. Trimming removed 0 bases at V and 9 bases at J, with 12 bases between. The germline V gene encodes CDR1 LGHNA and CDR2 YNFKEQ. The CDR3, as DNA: TGTGCCAGCAGCCAAGATATGGCAACGAGTTCACCCCTCCACTTT. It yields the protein CASSQDMATSSPLHF.

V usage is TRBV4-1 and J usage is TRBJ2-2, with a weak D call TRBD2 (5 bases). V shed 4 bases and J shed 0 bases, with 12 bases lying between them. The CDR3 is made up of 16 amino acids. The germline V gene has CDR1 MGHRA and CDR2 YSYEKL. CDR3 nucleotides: TGCGCCAGCAGCCGCCAAGCGGCCGCGAACACCGGGGAGCTGTTTTTT. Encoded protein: CASSRQAAANTGELFF.

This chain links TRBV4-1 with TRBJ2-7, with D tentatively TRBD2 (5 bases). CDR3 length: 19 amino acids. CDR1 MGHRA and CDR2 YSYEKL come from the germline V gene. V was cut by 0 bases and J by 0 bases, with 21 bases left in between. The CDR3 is CASSQDPTGRGYSSYEQYF. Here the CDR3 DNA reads TGCGCCAGCAGCCAAGATCCGACCGGACGGGGTTACAGCTCCTACGAGCAGTACTTC.

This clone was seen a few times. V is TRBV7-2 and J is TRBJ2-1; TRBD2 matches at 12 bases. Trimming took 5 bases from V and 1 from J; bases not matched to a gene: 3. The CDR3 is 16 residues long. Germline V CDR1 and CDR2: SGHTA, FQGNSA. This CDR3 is CASSLTSGGSYNEQFF. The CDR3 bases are TGTGCCAGCAGCCTCACTAGCGGGGGGTCCTACAATGAGCAGTTCTTC.

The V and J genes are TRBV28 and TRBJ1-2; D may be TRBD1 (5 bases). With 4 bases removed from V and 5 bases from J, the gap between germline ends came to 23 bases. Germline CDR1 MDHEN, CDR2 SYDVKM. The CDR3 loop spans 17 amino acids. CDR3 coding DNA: TGTGCCAGCAGTTCCCTAGGATACTTGACAGACATTTATGGCTACACCTTC. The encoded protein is CASSSLGYLTDIYGYTF.

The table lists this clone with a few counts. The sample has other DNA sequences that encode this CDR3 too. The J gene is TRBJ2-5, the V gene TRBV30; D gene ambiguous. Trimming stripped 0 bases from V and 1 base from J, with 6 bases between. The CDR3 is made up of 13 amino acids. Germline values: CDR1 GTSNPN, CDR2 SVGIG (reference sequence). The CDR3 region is CAWSVTVQETQYF. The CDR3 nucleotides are TGTGCCTGGAGTGTCACGGTCCAAGAGACCCAGTACTTC.

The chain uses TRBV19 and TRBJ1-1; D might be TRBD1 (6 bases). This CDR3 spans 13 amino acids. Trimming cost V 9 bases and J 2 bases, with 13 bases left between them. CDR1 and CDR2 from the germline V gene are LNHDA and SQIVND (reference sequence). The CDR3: CASHRQVNTEAFF. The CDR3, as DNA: TGTGCCAGCCATCGACAGGTAAACACTGAAGCTTTCTTT.

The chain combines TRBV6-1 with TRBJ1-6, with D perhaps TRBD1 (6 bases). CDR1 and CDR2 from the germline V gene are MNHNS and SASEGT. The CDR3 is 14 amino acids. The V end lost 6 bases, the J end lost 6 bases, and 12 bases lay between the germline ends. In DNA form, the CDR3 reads TGTGCCAGCAGGGAACAGGGATCTAATTCACCCCTCCACTTT. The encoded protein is CASREQGSNSPLHF.

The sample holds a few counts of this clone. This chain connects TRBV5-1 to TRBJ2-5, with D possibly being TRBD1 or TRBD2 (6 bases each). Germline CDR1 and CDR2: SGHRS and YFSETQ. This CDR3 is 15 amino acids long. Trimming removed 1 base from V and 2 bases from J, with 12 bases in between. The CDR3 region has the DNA TGCGCCAGCAGCTTGTTCGGGGGCGAGCAAGAGACCCAGTACTTC. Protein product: CASSLFGGEQETQYF.

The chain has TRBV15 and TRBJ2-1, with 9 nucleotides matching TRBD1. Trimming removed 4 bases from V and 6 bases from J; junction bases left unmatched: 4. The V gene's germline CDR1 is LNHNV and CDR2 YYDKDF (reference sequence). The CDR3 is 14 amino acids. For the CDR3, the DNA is TGTGCCACCAGCAAGGGACAGGGCTCCAATGAGCAGTTCTTC. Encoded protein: CATSKGQGSNEQFF.

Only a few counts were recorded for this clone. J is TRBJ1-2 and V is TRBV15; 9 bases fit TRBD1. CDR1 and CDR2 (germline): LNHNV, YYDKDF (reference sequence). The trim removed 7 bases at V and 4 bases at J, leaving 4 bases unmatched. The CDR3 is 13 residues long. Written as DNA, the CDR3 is TGTGCCACCACCGAGGACAGGGGCTATGGCTACACCTTC. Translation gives CATTEDRGYGYTF.

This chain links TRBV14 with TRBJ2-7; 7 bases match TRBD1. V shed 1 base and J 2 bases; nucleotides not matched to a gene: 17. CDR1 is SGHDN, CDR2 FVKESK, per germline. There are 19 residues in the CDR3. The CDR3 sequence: CASSQVTGRAGTAAYEQYF. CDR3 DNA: TGTGCCAGCAGCCAAGTCACAGGTAGAGCCGGGACAGCAGCCTACGAGCAGTACTTC.

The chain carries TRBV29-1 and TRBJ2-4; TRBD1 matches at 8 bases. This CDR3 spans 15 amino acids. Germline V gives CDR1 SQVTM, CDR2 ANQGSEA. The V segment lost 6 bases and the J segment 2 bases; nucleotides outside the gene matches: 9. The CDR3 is CSVGQGSNSKNIQYF. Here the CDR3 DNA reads TGCAGCGTAGGACAGGGTTCAAATTCCAAAAACATTCAGTACTTC.

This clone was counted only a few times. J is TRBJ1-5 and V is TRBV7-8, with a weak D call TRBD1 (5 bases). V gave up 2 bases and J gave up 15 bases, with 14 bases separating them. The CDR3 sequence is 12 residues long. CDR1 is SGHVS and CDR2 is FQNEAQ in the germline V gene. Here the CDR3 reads CASSLSQGLRHF. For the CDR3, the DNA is TGTGCCAGCAGCTTAAGTCAGGGCCTCCGGCATTTT.

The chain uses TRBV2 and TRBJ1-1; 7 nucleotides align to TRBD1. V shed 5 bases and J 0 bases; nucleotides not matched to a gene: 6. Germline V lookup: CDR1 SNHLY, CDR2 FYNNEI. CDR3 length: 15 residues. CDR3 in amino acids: CASSYMTGLNTEAFF. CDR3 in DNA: TGTGCCAGCAGTTATATGACAGGGTTGAACACTGAAGCTTTCTTT.

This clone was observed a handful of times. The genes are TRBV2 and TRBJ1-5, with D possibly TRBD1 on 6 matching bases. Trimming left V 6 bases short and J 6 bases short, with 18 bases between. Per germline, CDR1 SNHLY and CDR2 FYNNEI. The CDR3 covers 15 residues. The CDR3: CASSQDSGASQPQHF. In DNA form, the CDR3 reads TGTGCCAGCAGCCAGGACAGCGGGGCAAGTCAGCCCCAGCATTTT.

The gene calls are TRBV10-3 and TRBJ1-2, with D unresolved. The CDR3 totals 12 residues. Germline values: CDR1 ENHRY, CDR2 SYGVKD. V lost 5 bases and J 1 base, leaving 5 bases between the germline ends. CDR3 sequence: CAISSINYGYTF. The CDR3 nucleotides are TGTGCCATCAGTAGCATTAACTATGGCTACACCTTC.

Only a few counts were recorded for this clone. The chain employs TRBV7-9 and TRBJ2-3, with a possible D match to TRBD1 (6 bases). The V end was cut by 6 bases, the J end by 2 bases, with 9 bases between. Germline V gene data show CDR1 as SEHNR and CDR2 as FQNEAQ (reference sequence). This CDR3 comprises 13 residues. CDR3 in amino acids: CASRGTPTDTQYF. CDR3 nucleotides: TGTGCCAGCAGAGGGACACCCACAGATACGCAGTATTTT.

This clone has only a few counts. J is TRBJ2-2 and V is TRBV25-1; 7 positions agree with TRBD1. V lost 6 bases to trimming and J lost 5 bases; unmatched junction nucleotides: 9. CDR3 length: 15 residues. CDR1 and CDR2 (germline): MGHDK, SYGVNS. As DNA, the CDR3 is TGTGCCAGCAGCGACAGGGAGAGAGTTACCGGGGAGCTGTTTTTT. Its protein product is CASSDRERVTGELFF.

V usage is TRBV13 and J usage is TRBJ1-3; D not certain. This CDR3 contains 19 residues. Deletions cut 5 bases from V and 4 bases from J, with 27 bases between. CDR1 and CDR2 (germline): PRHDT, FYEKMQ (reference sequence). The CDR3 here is CASSPSQAQNPRRGNTIYF. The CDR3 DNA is TGTGCCAGCAGCCCTAGCCAGGCTCAAAACCCTCGCCGCGGAAACACCATATATTTT.